Each of the 24 T cell receptor beta chains below was sequenced from the same sample in a study of OX40 agonist ivuxolimab in advanced cancers. Data came from immunoSEQ multiplex PCR; TCRdb stores just in-frame clones and leaves some out. The sample has fewer than 85,000 clones, 85% to 90% seen once. The specimen was CD4+ or CD8+ T cells sorted from blood, collected in a trial of the OX40 agonist ivuxolimab. The receptors here all came from an adult with an advanced solid tumor such as melanoma, head and neck, liver or kidney cancer.

This rearrangement joins TRBV28 to TRBJ1-4; the D is unclear. V was shortened by 4 bases and J by 4 bases, with 10 bases between the two germline ends. Germline V gives CDR1 MDHEN, CDR2 SYDVKM. The CDR3 is 14 amino acids. Here the CDR3 DNA reads TGTGCCAGCAGTTCCGGCGGAATTAATGAAAAACTGTTTTTT. This codes for CASSSGGINEKLFF.

This clone has more than one count but fewer than ten. This chain connects TRBV28 to TRBJ1-2; D perhaps matches TRBD1 (5 bases). Per the germline V gene, CDR1 is MDHEN and CDR2 is SYDVKM. The ends were cut back, 8 bases at V and 8 bases at J, with 24 bases in the middle. There are 15 residues in the CDR3. The CDR3 DNA sequence: TGTGCCAGCCGGAGCCCGACGTCAGGGTTGTTAGGCTACACCTTC. It translates to CASRSPTSGLLGYTF.

The rearrangement joins TRBV29-1 to TRBJ2-3, with a weak D call TRBD1 (5 bases). CDR3 size: 12 residues. Germline CDR1 SQVTM, CDR2 ANQGSEA. Trimming took off 6 bases at V and 7 bases at J, with 14 bases between the two ends. The CDR3 DNA sequence: TGCAGCGTCCCCCAGGGTATCAATACGCAGTATTTT. Residues: CSVPQGINTQYF.

The chain is built from TRBV27 and TRBJ1-4, with a weak D call TRBD1 (5 bases). CDR3 length equals 13 residues. Trimming removed 3 bases at V and 8 bases at J, with 10 bases between. The germline CDR1 and CDR2 sequences are MNHEY and SMNVEV (reference sequence). DNA for the CDR3: TGTGCCAGCAGTTTTGGGGCAGGGGAAAAACTGTTTTTT. It encodes CASSFGAGEKLFF.

The rearrangement uses TRBV27 and TRBJ2-3, with 8 bases lining up with TRBD2. Germline CDR1 and CDR2: MNHEY and SMNVEV (reference sequence). The CDR3 consists of 16 residues. The ends lost 2 bases at V and 2 bases at J; junction bases unmatched: 6. The CDR3 sequence is CASSLRGGLVTDTQYF. CDR3 nucleotides: TGTGCCAGCAGTTTAAGGGGGGGACTAGTCACAGATACGCAGTATTTT.

In this sample, this clone turned up once. This sequence joins TRBV7-8 and TRBJ2-1; 9 nucleotides line up with TRBD2. Trimming removed 2 bases from V and 8 bases from J; junction bases left unmatched: 13. CDR3 size: 17 residues. Germline CDR1 is SGHVS and CDR2 is FQNEAQ. CDR3 sequence (DNA): TGTGCCAGCAGCTTATTAGGCGGGAGGGCGGTCTCTTATGAGCAGTTCTTC. This codes for CASSLLGGRAVSYEQFF.

The rearrangement uses TRBV6-5 and TRBJ1-3; D unresolved. The V end lost 4 bases, the J end lost 2 bases, and 6 bases lay between the germline ends. Germline-derived CDR1 and CDR2 are MNHEY and SVGAGI. The CDR3 totals 13 residues. Here the CDR3 reads CASSSQTGNTIYF. The CDR3 DNA reads TGTGCCAGCAGTTCACAGACTGGAAACACCATATATTTT.

This chain links TRBV6-1 with TRBJ1-2; TRBD1 agrees at 7 bases. Germline V gene sequence: CDR1 MNHNS, CDR2 SASEGT. J lost 0 bases, V lost 6 bases, and 7 bases had no gene match. The CDR3 has 15 residues. CDR3: CASRPDTGANYGYTF. The CDR3 nucleotides read TGTGCCAGCAGGCCAGATACAGGGGCTAACTATGGCTACACCTTC.

The chain employs TRBV4-1 and TRBJ2-2, with 10 bases that match TRBD2. The ends lost 4 bases at V and 3 bases at J; junction bases unmatched: 11. This CDR3 has 18 residues. Germline V gene sequence: CDR1 MGHRA, CDR2 YSYEKL. In DNA, the CDR3 is TGCGCCAGCAGCCGAATGGGACTAGCGTATGGGGACACCGGGGAGCTGTTTTTT. Amino acids: CASSRMGLAYGDTGELFF.

The CDR3 coding sequence is TGTGCCAGCTCACCGGGAGGTCATAATTCACCCCTCCACTTT. This gives the protein CASSPGGHNSPLHF. This chain joins TRBV18 and TRBJ1-6; D uncertain. The CDR3 spans 14 residues. Germline CDR1 KGHSH, CDR2 LQKENI. The germline V and J ends were trimmed by 3 bases and 5 bases, with 8 bases remaining between them.

The J gene is TRBJ2-7, the V gene TRBV11-2, with D maybe TRBD2 (6 bases). The CDR3 contains 15 residues. Germline V gene data show CDR1 as SGHAT and CDR2 as FQNNGV. V lost 1 base and J 2 bases, leaving 12 bases between the germline ends. In DNA form, the CDR3 reads TGTGCCAGCAGCTTAGCCTGGACTATACCCTACGAGCAGTACTTC. This sequence encodes CASSLAWTIPYEQYF.

The V gene is TRBV5-4, the J gene TRBJ2-7; 12 bases agree with TRBD1. The CDR3 totals 14 residues. Trimming took 5 bases from V and 5 from J; bases not matched to a gene: 5. Germline-derived CDR1 and CDR2 are SGHNT and YYREEE (reference sequence). Here the CDR3 reads CASRDGTGGHEQYF. The DNA of the CDR3 is TGTGCCAGCAGAGATGGGACAGGGGGCCACGAGCAGTACTTC.

This chain links TRBV11-3 with TRBJ2-2, with unresolved D. V dropped 0 bases and J dropped 7 bases, with 12 bases sitting between them. Germline V gives CDR1 SGHNT, CDR2 YENEEA. The CDR3 spans 15 residues. The CDR3 bases are TGTGCCAGCAGCTTAGATATGGGGTATGGCGGGGAGCTGTTTTTT. This codes for CASSLDMGYGGELFF.

In its sample, this clone was seen a few times. The chain links TRBV19 to TRBJ1-1; D gene ambiguous. The length of the CDR3 is 14 residues. V was cut by 5 bases and J by 1 base, with 11 bases left in between. In germline, CDR1 is LNHDA, CDR2 SQIVND (reference sequence). The CDR3 nucleotides are TGTGCCAGTAGTCTGAACCCGGGGAACACTGAAGCTTTCTTT. Protein product: CASSLNPGNTEAFF.

CDR3 sequence reads: CASSLVGWEQYF. In DNA, the CDR3 is TGTGCCAGCAGCTTAGTTGGATGGGAGCAGTACTTC. This rearrangement joins TRBV7-9 to TRBJ2-7, with D unresolved. Germline lookup yields CDR1 SEHNR and CDR2 FQNEAQ (reference sequence). Trimming took 1 base from V and 7 from J, leaving 8 bases between them. The CDR3 covers 12 residues.

This sequence joins TRBV15 and TRBJ1-1; TRBD1 agrees at 10 bases. V lost 3 bases, J lost 0 bases, and 1 base stayed unmatched. CDR3 length: 15 residues. Germline V gene sequence: CDR1 LNHNV, CDR2 YYDKDF (reference sequence). The CDR3 sequence is CATSRDRGMNTEAFF. CDR3 nucleotides: TGTGCCACCAGCAGGGACAGGGGGATGAACACTGAAGCTTTCTTT. Looking up the rest from reference TRBV15 and TRBJ1-1 gives the full variable domain: DAMVIQNPRYQVTQFGKPVTLSCSQTLNHNVMYWYQQKSSQAPKLLFHYYDKDFNNEADTPDNFQSRRPNTSFCFLDIRSPGLGDTAMYLCATSRDRGMNTEAFFGQGTRLTVV.

The chain links TRBV4-1 to TRBJ2-3, with a possible D match to TRBD2 (6 bases). V gave up 3 bases and J gave up 2 bases, with 21 bases separating them. Per the germline V gene, CDR1 is MGHRA and CDR2 is YSYEKL. CDR3 size: 18 residues. This chain's CDR3 is CASSQPRGAGTSTDTQYF. CDR3 sequence (DNA): TGCGCCAGCAGCCAGCCCCGAGGGGCAGGGACTTCCACAGATACGCAGTATTTT.

V and J are TRBV5-1 and TRBJ1-6, with D possibly TRBD1 on 6 matching bases. The CDR3 spans 15 residues. Trimming pared 6 bases from V and 4 bases from J, leaving 14 bases between. Germline V CDR1 and CDR2: SGHRS, YFSETQ. In nucleotides, the CDR3 is TGCGCCAGCACGGGGGGTGACAGGTATAATTCACCCCTCCACTTT. It yields the protein CASTGGDRYNSPLHF.

This clone was observed once. The CDR3 coding sequence is TGTGCCAGTGGCGGTTGGGGAGGTGAAAAACTGTTTTTT. Translating gives CASGGWGGEKLFF. This chain joins TRBV7-9 and TRBJ1-4; D remains ambiguous. CDR3 size: 13 residues. Germline CDR1 and CDR2: SEHNR and FQNEAQ (reference sequence). The V end lost 9 bases, the J end lost 7 bases, and 15 bases lay between the germline ends. Full variable domain (remainder filled in from reference TRBV7-9 and TRBJ1-4): DTGVSQNPRHKITKRGQNVTFRCDPISEHNRLYWYRQTLGQGPEFLTYFQNEAQLEKSRLLSDRFSAERPKGSFSTLEIQRTEQGDSAMYLCASGGWGGEKLFFGSGTQLSVL.

This clone was seen just once. V usage is TRBV29-1 and J usage is TRBJ2-2, with 12 bases aligning to TRBD1. Germline CDR1 is SQVTM and CDR2 is ANQGSEA. The CDR3 spans 13 residues. The ends lost 7 bases at V and 4 bases at J; junction bases unmatched: 1. This chain's CDR3 is CSGGQGATGELFF. The CDR3, as DNA: TGCAGCGGGGGACAGGGGGCCACCGGGGAGCTGTTTTTT.

This clone was seen more than once but under ten times. CDR3 in amino acids: CATSWGDRSGTGETQYF. The CDR3 nucleotides read TGTGCCACCAGCTGGGGGGACAGGTCGGGTACTGGGGAGACCCAGTACTTC. The gene calls are TRBV15 and TRBJ2-5, with 8 nucleotides matching TRBD1. CDR3 length equals 17 residues. Losses at the gene ends were 5 bases for V and 5 bases for J; bases not matched to a gene: 16. Germline V gene sequence: CDR1 LNHNV, CDR2 YYDKDF (reference sequence).

The chain uses TRBV5-1 and TRBJ2-7; 9 bases line up with TRBD1. V trimming: 4 bases; J trimming: 1 base; junction bases outside the gene matches: 3. Germline lookup yields CDR1 SGHRS and CDR2 YFSETQ. CDR3 length equals 14 residues. The CDR3 coding sequence is TGCGCCAGCAGCCCGGACAGGGGATCCTACGAGCAGTACTTC. It codes for CASSPDRGSYEQYF. The complete variable domain, with remaining parts taken from reference TRBV5-1 and TRBJ2-7, reads KAGVTQTPRYLIKTRGQQVTLSCSPISGHRSVSWYQQTPGQGLQFLFEYFSETQRNKGNFPGRFSGRQFSNSRSEMNVSTLELGDSALYLCASSPDRGSYEQYFGPGTRLTVT.

The V gene is TRBV28, the J gene TRBJ2-7; 10 nucleotides line up with TRBD2. Germline V CDR1 and CDR2: MDHEN, SYDVKM. This CDR3 is 17 amino acids long. J was trimmed by 0 bases and V by 4 bases; bases with no gene match: 9. The CDR3 coding sequence is TGTGCCAGCAGTTCTTTAGCGGGAGGCCCCACCTCCTACGAGCAGTACTTC. It translates to CASSSLAGGPTSYEQYF. The variable domain in full, completed from reference TRBV28 and TRBJ2-7, reads DVKVTQSSRYLVKRTGEKVFLECVQDMDHENMFWYRQDPGLGLRLIYFSYDVKMKEKGDIPEGYSVSREKKERFSLILESASTNQTSMYLCASSSLAGGPTSYEQYFGPGTRLTVT.

The chain is built from TRBV18 and TRBJ2-7, with D tentatively TRBD1 (5 bases). This CDR3 region has 14 residues. Per the germline V gene, CDR1 is KGHSH and CDR2 is LQKENI. Trimming took off 6 bases at V and 2 bases at J, with 14 bases between the two ends. The CDR3 reads CASSLVAGTYEQYF. The CDR3 bases are TGTGCCAGCTCCCTTGTGGCAGGGACCTACGAGCAGTACTTC.